This T cell receptor (beta chain) emerged from a study of T cells in localized non-small cell lung cancer. This CDR3 spans 14 amino acids. CDR1 is SGHTA and CDR2 is FQGTGA in the germline V gene. With 5 bases removed from V and 1 base from J, the gap between germline ends came to 9 bases. Some clones are missing from TCRdb's copy, which holds only in-frame ones; the method was immunoSEQ multiplex PCR. The table records about 18,000 clones, about 83% of them present only once. The rearrangement uses TRBV7-3 and TRBJ1-3, with a possible D match to TRBD1 (6 bases). The specimen comprised peripheral blood, sampled before any cancer treatment. This receptor was identified in an older female donor with stage I lung adenocarcinoma. CDR3 DNA: TGTGCCAGCAGCCCAGGGGATTCTGGAAACACCATATATTTT. This codes for CASSPGDSGNTIYF.